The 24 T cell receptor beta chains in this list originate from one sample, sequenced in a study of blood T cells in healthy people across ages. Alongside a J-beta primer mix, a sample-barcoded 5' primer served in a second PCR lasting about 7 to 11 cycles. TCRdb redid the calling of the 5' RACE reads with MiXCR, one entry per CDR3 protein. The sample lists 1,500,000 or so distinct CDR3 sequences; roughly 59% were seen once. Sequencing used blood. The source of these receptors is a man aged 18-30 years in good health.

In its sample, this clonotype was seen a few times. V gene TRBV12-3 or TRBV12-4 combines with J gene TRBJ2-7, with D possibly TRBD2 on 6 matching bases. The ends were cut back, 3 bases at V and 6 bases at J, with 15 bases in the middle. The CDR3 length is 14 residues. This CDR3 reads CASSLGTAGFEQYF. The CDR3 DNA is TGTGCCAGCAGTTTGGGGACTGCTGGCTTCGAGCAGTACTTC.

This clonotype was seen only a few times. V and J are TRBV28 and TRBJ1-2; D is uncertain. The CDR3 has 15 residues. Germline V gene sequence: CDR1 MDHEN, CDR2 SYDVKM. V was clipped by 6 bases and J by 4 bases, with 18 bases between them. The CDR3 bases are TGTGCCAGCAGCTTCCACCAACCCCAGTCCTATGGCTACACCTTC. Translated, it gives CASSFHQPQSYGYTF.

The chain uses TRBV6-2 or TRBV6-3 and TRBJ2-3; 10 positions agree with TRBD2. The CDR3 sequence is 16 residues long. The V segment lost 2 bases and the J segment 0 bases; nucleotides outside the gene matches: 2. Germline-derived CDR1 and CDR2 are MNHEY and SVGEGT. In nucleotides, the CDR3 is TGTGCCAGCAGTTACGAGACTAGCGGGAGCACAGATACGCAGTATTTT. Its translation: CASSYETSGSTDTQYF.

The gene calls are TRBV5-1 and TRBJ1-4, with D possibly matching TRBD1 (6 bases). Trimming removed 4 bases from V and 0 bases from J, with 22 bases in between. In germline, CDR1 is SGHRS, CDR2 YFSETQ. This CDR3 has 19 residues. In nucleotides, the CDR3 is TGCGCCAGCAGCGTGCAGGGGCCCAGCCACATAGCAACTAATGAAAAACTGTTTTTT. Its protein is CASSVQGPSHIATNEKLFF.

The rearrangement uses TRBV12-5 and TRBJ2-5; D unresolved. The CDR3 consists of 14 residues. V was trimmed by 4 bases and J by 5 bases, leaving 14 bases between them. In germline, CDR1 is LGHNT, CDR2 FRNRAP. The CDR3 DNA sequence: TGTGCTAGTGGTTCTCTAGACATGGAGGAGACCCAGTACTTC. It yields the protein CASGSLDMEETQYF.

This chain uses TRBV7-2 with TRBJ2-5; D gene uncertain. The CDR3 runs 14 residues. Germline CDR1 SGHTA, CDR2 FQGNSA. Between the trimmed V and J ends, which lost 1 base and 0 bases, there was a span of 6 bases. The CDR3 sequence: CASSLVAYQETQYF. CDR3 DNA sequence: TGTGCCAGCAGCTTAGTTGCGTACCAAGAGACCCAGTACTTC.

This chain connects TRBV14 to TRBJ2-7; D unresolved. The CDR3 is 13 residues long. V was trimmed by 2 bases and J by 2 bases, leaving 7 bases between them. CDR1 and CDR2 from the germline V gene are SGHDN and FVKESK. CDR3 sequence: CASSQPEAYEQYF. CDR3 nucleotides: TGTGCCAGCAGCCAACCAGAAGCCTACGAGCAGTACTTC.

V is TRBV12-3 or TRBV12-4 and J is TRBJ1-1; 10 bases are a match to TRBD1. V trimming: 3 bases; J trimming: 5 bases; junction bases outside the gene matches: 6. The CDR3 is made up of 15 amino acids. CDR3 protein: CASSLGGQGWTEAFF. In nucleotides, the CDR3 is TGTGCCAGCAGTTTGGGGGGACAGGGGTGGACTGAAGCTTTCTTT.

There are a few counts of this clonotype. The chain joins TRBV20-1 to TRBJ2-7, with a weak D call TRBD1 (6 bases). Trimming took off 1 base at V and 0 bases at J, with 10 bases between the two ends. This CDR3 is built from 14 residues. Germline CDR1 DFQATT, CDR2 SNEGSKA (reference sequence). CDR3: CSARVRTDSYEQYF. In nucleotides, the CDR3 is TGCAGTGCTAGAGTTCGGACAGACTCCTACGAGCAGTACTTC.

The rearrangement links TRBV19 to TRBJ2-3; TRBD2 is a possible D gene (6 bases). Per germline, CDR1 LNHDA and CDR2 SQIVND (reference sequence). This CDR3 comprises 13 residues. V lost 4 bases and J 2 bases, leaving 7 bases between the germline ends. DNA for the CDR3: TGTGCCAGTAGTAGCGGGATCACAGATACGCAGTATTTT. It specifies CASSSGITDTQYF.

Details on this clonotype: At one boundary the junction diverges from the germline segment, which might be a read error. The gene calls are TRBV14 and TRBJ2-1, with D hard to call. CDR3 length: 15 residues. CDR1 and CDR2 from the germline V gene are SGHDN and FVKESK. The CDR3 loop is CASSQLESSYNERFF. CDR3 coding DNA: TGTGCCAGCAGCCAATTAGAGAGCTCCTACAATGAGCGGTTCTTC. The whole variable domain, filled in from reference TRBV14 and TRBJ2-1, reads EAGVTQFPSHSVIEKGQTVTLRCDPISGHDNLYWYRRVMGKEIKFLLHFVKESKQDESGMPNNRFLAERTGGTYSTLKVQPAELEDSGVYFCASSQLESSYNERFFGPGTRLTVL.

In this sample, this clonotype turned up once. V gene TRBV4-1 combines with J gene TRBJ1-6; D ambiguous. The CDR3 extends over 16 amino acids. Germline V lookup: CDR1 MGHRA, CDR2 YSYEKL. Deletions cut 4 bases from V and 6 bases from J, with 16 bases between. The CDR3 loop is CASSPLRVRRNSPLHF. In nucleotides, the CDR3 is TGCGCCAGCAGCCCCCTACGGGTCAGGCGTAATTCACCCCTCCACTTT.

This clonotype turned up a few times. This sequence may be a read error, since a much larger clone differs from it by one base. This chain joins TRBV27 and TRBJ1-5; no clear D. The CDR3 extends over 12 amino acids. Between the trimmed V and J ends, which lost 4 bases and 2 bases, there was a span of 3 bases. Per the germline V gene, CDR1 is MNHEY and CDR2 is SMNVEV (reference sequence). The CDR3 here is CASSYRNQPQHF. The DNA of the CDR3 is TGTGCCAGCAGTTATCGCAATCAGCCCCAGCATTTT.

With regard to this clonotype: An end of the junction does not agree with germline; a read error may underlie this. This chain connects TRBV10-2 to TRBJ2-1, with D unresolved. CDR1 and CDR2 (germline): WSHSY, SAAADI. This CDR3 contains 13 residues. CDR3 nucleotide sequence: TGCGCCAGCAGTGAGACGAACTACGATGAGCAGTTCTTC. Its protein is CASSETNYDEQFF.

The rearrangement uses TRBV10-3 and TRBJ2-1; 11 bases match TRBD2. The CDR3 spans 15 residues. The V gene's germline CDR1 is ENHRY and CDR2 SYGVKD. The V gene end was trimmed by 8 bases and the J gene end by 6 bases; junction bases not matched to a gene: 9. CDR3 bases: TGTGCCATCGAGCCAGGACTAGCGGGTAGCAATGAGCAGTTCTTC. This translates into CAIEPGLAGSNEQFF.

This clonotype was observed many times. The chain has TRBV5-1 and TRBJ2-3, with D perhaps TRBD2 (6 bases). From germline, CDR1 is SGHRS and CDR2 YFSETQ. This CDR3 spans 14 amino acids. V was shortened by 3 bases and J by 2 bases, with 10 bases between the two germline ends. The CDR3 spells CASSSGLNTDTQYF. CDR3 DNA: TGCGCCAGCAGCTCCGGACTAAACACAGATACGCAGTATTTT.

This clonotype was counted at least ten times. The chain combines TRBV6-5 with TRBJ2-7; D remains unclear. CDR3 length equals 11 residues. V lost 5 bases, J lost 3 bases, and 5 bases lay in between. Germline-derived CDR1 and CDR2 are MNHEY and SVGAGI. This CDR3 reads CASSNYYEQYF. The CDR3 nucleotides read TGTGCCAGCAGTAACTACTACGAGCAGTACTTC.

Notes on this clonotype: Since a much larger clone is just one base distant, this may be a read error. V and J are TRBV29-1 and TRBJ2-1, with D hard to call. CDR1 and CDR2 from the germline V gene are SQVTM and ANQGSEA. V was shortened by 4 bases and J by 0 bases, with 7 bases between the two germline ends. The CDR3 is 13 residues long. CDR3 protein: CSVAESSYNEQFF. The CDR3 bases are TGCAGCGTTGCGGAGAGCTCCTACAATGAGCAGTTCTTC.

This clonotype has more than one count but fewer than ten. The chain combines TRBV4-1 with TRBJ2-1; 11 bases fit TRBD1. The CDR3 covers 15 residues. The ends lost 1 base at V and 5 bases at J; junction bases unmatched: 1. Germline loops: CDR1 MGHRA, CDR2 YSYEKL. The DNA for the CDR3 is TGCGCCAGCAGCCAAGGGGACAGGGGGGACAATGAGCAGTTCTTC. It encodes CASSQGDRGDNEQFF.

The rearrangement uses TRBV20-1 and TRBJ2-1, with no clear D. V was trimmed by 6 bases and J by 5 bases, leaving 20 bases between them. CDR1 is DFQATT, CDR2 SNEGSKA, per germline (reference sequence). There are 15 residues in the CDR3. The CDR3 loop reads CSARDLRRPHNEQFF. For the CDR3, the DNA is TGCAGTGCCCGAGACTTGAGGCGCCCCCACAATGAGCAGTTCTTC.

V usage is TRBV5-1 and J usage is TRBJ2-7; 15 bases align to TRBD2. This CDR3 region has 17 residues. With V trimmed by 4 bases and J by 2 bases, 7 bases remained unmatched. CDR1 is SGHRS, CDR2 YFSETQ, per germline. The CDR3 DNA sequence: TGCGCCAGCAGCCTAGATGGGACTAGCGGGGGGACCTACGAGCAGTACTTC. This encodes CASSLDGTSGGTYEQYF.

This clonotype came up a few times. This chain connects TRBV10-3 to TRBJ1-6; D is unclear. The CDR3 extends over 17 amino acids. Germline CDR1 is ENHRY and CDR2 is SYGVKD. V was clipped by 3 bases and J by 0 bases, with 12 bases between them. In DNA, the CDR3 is TGTGCCATCAGTGAACGGATGCCCAGCTCCTATAATTCACCCCTCCACTTT. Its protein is CAISERMPSSYNSPLHF.

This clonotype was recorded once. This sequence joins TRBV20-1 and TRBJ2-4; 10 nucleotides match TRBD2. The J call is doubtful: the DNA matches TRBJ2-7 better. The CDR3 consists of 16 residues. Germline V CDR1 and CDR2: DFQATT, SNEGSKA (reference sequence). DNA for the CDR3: TGCAGTGCTAGATCCCAAACTAGCGGGGCTTCCTACGAGCAGTACTTC. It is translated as CSARSQTSGASYEQYF.

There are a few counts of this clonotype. The CDR3 protein is CSVALTGAKNIQYF. The CDR3 nucleotides read TGCAGCGTTGCCCTAACCGGGGCCAAAAACATTCAGTACTTC. The chain uses TRBV29-1 and TRBJ2-4; D is unclear. In germline, CDR1 is SQVTM, CDR2 ANQGSEA. The CDR3 extends over 14 amino acids. V lost 4 bases and J 1 base, leaving 11 bases between the germline ends.